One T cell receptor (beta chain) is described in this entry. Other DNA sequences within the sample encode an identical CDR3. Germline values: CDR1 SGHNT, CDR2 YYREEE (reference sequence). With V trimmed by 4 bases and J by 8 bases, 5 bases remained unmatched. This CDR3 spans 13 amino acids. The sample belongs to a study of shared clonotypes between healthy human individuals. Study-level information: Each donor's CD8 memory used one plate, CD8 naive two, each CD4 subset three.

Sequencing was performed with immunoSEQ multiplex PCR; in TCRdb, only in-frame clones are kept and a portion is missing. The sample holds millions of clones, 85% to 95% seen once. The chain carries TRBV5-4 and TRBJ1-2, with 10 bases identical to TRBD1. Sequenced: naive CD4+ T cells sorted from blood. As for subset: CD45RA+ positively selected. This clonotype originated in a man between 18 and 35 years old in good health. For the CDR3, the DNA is TGTGCCAGCAGCCTCGACAGGGGGCTCGGCTACACCTTC. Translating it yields CASSLDRGLGYTF.